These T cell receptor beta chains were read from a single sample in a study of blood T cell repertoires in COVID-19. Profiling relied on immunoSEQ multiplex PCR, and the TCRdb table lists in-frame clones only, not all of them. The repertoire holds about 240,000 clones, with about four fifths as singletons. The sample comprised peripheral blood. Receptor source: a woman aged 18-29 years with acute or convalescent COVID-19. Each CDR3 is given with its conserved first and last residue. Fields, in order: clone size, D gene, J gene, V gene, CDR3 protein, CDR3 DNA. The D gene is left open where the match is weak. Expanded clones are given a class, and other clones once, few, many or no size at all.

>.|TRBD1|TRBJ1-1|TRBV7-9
CASSSRYAGTDKAFF
TGTGCCAGCAGCTCACGGTATGCCGGGACAGATAAAGCTTTCTTT
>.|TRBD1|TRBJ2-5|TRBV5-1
CASSLAGGTGRQETQYF
TGCGCCAGCAGCTTGGCCGGAGGGACAGGGAGGCAAGAGACCCAGTACTTC
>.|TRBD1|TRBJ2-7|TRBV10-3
CAIGNKGGLEQYF
TGTGCCATCGGGAATAAAGGGGGCCTCGAGCAGTACTTC
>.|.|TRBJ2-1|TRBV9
CASSVGAFTSSYNEQFF
TGTGCCAGCAGCGTAGGGGCTTTCACGAGCTCCTACAATGAGCAGTTCTTC
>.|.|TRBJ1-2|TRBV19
CASSYVYFGQEGYTF
TGTGCCAGTAGTTACGTGTATTTTGGGCAGGAAGGCTACACCTTC
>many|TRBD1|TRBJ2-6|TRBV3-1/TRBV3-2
CASSETGSFASGANVLTF
TGTGCCAGCAGCGAGACAGGGAGCTTTGCCTCTGGGGCCAACGTCCTGACTTTC
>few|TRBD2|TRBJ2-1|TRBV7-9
CASSLVAGRDEQFF
TGTGCCAGCAGCTTAGTAGCGGGGAGGGATGAGCAGTTCTTC
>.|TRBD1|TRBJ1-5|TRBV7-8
CASSSRTGREQPQHF
TGTGCCAGCAGCTCCCGGACAGGGAGGGAGCAGCCCCAGCATTTT
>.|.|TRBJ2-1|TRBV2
CASLRGQSSYNEQFF
TGTGCTTCCCTAAGGGGACAAAGCTCCTACAATGAGCAGTTCTTC
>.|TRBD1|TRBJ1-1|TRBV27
CASSRQGLNTEAFF
TGTGCCAGCAGTAGACAGGGGCTTAACACTGAAGCTTTCTTT
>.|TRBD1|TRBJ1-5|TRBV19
CASSTSRGYQPQHF
TGTGCCAGTAGTACCTCCAGGGGGTATCAGCCCCAGCATTTT
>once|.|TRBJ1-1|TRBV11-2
CASSLLQGRTEAFF
TGTGCCAGCAGCTTATTACAGGGAAGGACTGAAGCTTTCTTT
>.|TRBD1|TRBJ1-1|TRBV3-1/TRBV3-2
CASSFGQAGTEAFF
TGTGCCAGCAGCTTCGGACAGGCGGGGACTGAAGCTTTCTTT
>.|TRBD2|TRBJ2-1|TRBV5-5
CASSLTSGSSLNEQFF
TGTGCCAGCAGCTTGACTAGCGGGAGCTCTCTCAATGAGCAGTTCTTC
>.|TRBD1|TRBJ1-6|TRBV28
CASSLTGTGTFGRTLHF
TGTGCCAGCAGTTTGACCGGGACAGGGACCTTTGGTAGGACCCTCCACTTT
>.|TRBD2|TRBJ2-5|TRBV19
CASSGFKTSGLETQYF
TGTGCCAGTAGCGGATTCAAGACTAGCGGGTTAGAGACCCAGTACTTC
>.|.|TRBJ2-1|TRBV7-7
CASSRETSNEQFF
TGTGCTAGCAGCCGTGAAACTAGCAATGAGCAGTTCTTC
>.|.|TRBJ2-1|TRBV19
CASSAGLPNEQFF
TGTGCCAGTAGTGCGGGACTCCCCAATGAGCAGTTCTTC
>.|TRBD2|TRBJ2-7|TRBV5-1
CASSLGATSGITYEQYF
TGCGCCAGCAGCTTGGGGGCTACTAGCGGGATTACCTACGAGCAGTACTTC
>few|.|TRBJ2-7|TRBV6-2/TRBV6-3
CASSYPGTSTYEQYF
TGTGCCAGCAGTTACCCCGGGACTTCAACCTACGAGCAGTACTTC
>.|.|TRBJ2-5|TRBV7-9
CASSLGPRDYQETQYF
TGTGCCAGCAGCTTAGGGCCCCGGGACTACCAAGAGACCCAGTACTTC
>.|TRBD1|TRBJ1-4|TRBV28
CASSRDRPNEKLFF
TGTGCCAGCAGCCGGGACAGACCTAATGAAAAACTGTTTTTT
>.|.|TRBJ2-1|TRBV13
CASSFSSEFSYNEQFF
TGTGCCAGCAGCTTCTCATCGGAGTTCTCCTACAATGAGCAGTTCTTC
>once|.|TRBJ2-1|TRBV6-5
CASSQYNEQFF
TGTGCCAGCAGTCAATACAATGAGCAGTTCTTC
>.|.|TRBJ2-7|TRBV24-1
CATSDGVTGKDPYEQYF
TGTGCCACCAGTGATGGAGTGACAGGAAAAGACCCCTACGAGCAGTACTTC
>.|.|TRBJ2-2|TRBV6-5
CASSRGGELFF
TGTGCCAGCAGTAGGGGGGGGGAGCTGTTTTTT
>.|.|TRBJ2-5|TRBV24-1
CATSVGRDFQEETQYF
TGTGCCACCAGTGTGGGCAGGGATTTTCAGGAAGAGACCCAGTACTTC
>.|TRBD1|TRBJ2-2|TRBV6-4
CAIPNRRGQGTGELFF
TGTGCCATTCCAAACCGCCGGGGACAGGGTACCGGGGAGCTGTTTTTT
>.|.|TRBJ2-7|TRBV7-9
CASSGQPYEQYF
TGTGCCAGCAGCGGGCAGCCCTACGAGCAGTACTTC
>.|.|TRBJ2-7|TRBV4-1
CASSQEHQGTRHEQYF
TGCGCCAGCAGCCAAGAACATCAGGGAACAAGGCACGAGCAGTACTTC
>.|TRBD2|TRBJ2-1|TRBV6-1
CASTPGTTGEQFF
TGTGCCAGCACCCCCGGGACTACGGGTGAGCAGTTCTTC
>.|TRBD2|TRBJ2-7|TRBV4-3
CASSQDGRGSRDEQYF
TGCGCCAGCAGCCAAGATGGGCGCGGGAGTCGCGACGAGCAGTACTTC
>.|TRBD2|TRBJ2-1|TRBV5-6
CASSLAGPTSGDEQFF
TGTGCCAGCAGCTTGGCGGGCCCGACTAGCGGCGATGAGCAGTTCTTC
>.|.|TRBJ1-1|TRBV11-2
CASSLIPGGANTEAFF
TGTGCCAGCAGCTTAATCCCGGGGGGGGCCAACACTGAAGCTTTCTTT
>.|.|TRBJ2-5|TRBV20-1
CSASGSDPAELQETQYF
TGCAGTGCTAGTGGCAGTGATCCAGCGGAGCTCCAAGAGACCCAGTACTTC
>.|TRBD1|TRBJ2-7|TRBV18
CASSLTGAYEQYF
TGTGCCAGCTCTCTTACAGGGGCCTACGAGCAGTACTTC
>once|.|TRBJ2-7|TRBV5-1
CASSLDGAPLTEQYF
TGCGCCAGCAGCTTGGACGGAGCCCCGCTGACCGAGCAGTACTTC
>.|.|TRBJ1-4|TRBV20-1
CSASPQGKNEKLFF
TGCAGTGCTAGTCCGCAGGGAAAGAATGAAAAACTGTTTTTT
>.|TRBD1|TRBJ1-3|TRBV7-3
CASSPTGGSGNTIYF
TGTGCCAGCAGCCCGACAGGGGGCTCTGGAAACACCATATATTTT
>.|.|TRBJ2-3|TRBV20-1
CSASLDSHSDTQYF
TGCAGTGCTAGTCTAGATTCACACTCAGATACGCAGTATTTT
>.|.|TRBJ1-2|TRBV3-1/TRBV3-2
CASSRQYGYTF
TGTGCCAGCAGTCGACAATATGGCTACACCTTC
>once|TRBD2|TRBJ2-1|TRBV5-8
CASSLRLAGEWDEQFF
TGTGCCAGCAGCTTAAGGCTAGCGGGAGAGTGGGATGAGCAGTTCTTC
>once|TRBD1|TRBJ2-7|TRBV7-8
CASSPHPWTGGYEQYF
TGTGCCAGCAGCCCACACCCCTGGACAGGGGGATACGAGCAGTACTTC
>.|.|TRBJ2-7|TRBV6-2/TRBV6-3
CASSYRTDPYEQYF
TGTGCCAGCAGTTACAGGACTGATCCCTACGAGCAGTACTTC
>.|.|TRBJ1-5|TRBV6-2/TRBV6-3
CASSPGGGQPQHF
TGTGCCAGCAGCCCGGGAGGGGGGCAGCCCCAGCATTTT
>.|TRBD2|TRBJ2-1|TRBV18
CASSPRLAGQNNEQFF
TGTGCCAGCTCACCGAGGCTAGCGGGACAAAACAATGAGCAGTTCTTC
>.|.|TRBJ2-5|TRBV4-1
CASSRNELGETQYF
TGCGCCAGCAGCCGTAACGAACTAGGGGAGACCCAGTACTTC
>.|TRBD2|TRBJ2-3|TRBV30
CAWVPGWASGRLTQYF
TGTGCCTGGGTGCCTGGTTGGGCTAGCGGGAGGCTGACGCAGTATTTT
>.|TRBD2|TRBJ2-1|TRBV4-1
CASSPGLERSYNEQFF
TGCGCCAGCAGCCCCGGACTAGAGAGGTCCTACAATGAGCAGTTCTTC
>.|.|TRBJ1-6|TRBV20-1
CSASFMAGVAPLHF
TGCAGTGCTAGTTTCATGGCAGGGGTGGCACCCCTCCACTTT
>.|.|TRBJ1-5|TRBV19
CASRGGLGQPQHF
TGTGCCAGTAGAGGGGGTTTGGGTCAGCCCCAGCATTTT
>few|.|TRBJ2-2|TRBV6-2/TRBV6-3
CASSYGEEVDGTGELFF
TGTGCCAGCAGTTATGGAGAGGAGGTAGATGGGACCGGGGAGCTGTTTTTT
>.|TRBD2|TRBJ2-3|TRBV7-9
CASTPGTSGSADTQYF
TGTGCCAGCACACCAGGGACTAGCGGGAGCGCAGATACGCAGTATTTT
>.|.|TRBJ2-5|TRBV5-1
CASSLASKETQYF
TGCGCCAGCAGCTTGGCCAGTAAAGAGACCCAGTACTTC
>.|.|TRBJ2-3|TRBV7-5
CARSSTGHRPTDTQYF
TGTGCCAGAAGCTCTACGGGACACCGGCCCACAGATACGCAGTATTTT
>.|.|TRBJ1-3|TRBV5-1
CASSSDTSSGNTIYF
TGCGCCAGCAGCTCGGACACGAGCTCTGGAAACACCATATATTTT
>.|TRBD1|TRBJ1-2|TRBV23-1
CASSQSTPRVQGAPPYGYTF
TGCGCCAGCAGTCAATCTACCCCAAGGGTGCAGGGGGCCCCGCCCTATGGCTACACCTTC
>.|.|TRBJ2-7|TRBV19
CASSITDDLPYEQYF
TGTGCCAGTAGTATAACCGACGACTTACCATACGAGCAGTACTTC
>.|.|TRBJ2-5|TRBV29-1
CSVDGRQETQYF
TGCAGCGTTGATGGTAGACAAGAGACCCAGTACTTC
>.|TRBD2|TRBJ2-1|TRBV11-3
CASSLETSGSVYNEQFF
TGTGCCAGCAGCTTAGAGACTAGCGGGAGTGTCTACAATGAGCAGTTCTTC